This TCR beta chain was observed in a study of T cell repertoires in cytomegalovirus infection. Whole-study context: Public TCR beta signature analysis indicated the presence of both CMV infection and matching HLA type.

This clonotype was picked up one time. What it binds is unknown. General study points: Public TCR beta family frequency separated CMV-and-HLA carriers, including in an independent cohort. It was HLA-C-restricted CMV-specific TCR beta clonotypes that dominated the response ex vivo.

Trimming pared 6 bases from V and 0 bases from J, leaving 6 bases between. Looked up from germline, CDR1 is MNHEY and CDR2 is SMNVEV (reference sequence). CDR3 size: 12 residues. TCRdb re-called the reads through MiXCR, storing one row per CDR3 protein. The sample comprises about 320,000 distinct CDR3 sequences, around a tenth of which are singletons, and 3.5% to 4.5% rests with the top ten. Material for sequencing was PBMCs. This clonotype originated in a human donor in good health (CMV status not recorded). Some clones in this sample may be carry-over from other donors' samples. The chain joins TRBV27 to TRBJ2-7; D ambiguous. The CDR3: CASRQVSYEQYF. The CDR3 region has the DNA TGTGCCAGCAGACAAGTCTCCTACGAGCAGTACTTC.